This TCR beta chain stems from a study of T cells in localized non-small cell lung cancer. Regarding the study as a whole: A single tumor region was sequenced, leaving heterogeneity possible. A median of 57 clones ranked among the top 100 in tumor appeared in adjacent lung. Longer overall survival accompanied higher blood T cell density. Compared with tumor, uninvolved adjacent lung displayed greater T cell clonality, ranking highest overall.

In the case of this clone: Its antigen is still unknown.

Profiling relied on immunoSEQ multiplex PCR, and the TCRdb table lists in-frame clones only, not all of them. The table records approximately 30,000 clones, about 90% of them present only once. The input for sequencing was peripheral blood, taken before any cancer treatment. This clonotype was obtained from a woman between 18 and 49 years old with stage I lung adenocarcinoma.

The CDR3 DNA sequence: TGTGCCAGTAACCCGGCAGGAACTAATGAAAAACTGTTTTTT. Translated, it gives CASNPAGTNEKLFF. The rearrangement links TRBV19 to TRBJ1-4; no reliable D call. Trimming shortened V by 7 bases and J by 1 base, and 10 bases separated the two germline ends. The germline V gene encodes CDR1 LNHDA and CDR2 SQIVND (reference sequence). This CDR3 is 14 amino acids long.